Below, one TCR beta chain is given with its context. The data were taken from a study of T cell changes during pregnancy in multiple sclerosis. V was pared by 1 base and J by 7 bases, with 17 bases between. Germline V gene lookup returns CDR1 MNHNS and CDR2 SASEGT. The CDR3 is 16 residues long. Produced via immunoSEQ multiplex PCR; TCRdb's table is partial and in-frame only. The sample has 100,000 or so clones, around 93% seen once. The TCR was taken from a female donor with multiple sclerosis, enrolled in a pregnancy study. The material was peripheral blood, obtained in the third trimester of pregnancy. V is TRBV6-1 and J is TRBJ2-1; no clear D. Written as DNA, the CDR3 is TGTGCCAGCAGTGAAGATATAGCTAGTTTACGAAATGAGCAGTTCTTC. It is translated as CASSEDIASLRNEQFF.